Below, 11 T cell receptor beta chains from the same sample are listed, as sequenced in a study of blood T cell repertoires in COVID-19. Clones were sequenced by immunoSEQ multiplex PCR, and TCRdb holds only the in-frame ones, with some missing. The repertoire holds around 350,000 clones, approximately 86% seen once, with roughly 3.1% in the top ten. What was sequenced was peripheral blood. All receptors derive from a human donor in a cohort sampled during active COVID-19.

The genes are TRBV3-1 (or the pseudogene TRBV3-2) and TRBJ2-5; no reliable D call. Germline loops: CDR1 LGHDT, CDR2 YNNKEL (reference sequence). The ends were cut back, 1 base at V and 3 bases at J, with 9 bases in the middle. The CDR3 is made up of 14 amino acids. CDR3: CASSQGGYKETQYF. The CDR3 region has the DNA TGTGCCAGCAGCCAAGGAGGCTACAAAGAGACCCAGTACTTC.

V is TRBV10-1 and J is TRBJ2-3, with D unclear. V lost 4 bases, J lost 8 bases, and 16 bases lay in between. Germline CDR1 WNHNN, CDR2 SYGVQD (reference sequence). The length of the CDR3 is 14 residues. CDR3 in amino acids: CASSGASPDGTQYF. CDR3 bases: TGCGCCAGCAGTGGGGCCTCTCCTGATGGTACGCAGTATTTT.

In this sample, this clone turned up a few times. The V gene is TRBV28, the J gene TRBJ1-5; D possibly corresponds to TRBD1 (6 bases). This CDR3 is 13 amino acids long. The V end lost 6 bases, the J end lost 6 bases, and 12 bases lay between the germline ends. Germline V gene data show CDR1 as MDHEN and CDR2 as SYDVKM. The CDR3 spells CASRAARGQPQHF. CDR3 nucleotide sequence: TGTGCCAGCAGGGCAGCCAGGGGTCAGCCCCAGCATTTT. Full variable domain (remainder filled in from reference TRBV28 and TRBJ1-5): DVKVTQSSRYLVKRTGEKVFLECVQDMDHENMFWYRQDPGLGLRLIYFSYDVKMKEKGDIPEGYSVSREKKERFSLILESASTNQTSMYLCASRAARGQPQHFGDGTRLSIL.

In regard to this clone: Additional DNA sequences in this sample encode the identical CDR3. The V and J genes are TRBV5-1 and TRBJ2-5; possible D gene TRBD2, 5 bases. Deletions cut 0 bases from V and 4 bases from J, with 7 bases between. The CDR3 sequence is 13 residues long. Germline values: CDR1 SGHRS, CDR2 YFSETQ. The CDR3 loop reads CASSLGSGETQYF. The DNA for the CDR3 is TGCGCCAGCAGCTTGGGGAGCGGAGAGACCCAGTACTTC.

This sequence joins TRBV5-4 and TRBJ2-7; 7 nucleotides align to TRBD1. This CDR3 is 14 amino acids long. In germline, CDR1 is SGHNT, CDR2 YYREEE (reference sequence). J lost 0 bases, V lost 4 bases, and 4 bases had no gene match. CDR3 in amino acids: CASSIRDSSYEQYF. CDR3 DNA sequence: TGTGCCAGCAGCATCCGGGACAGCTCCTACGAGCAGTACTTC.

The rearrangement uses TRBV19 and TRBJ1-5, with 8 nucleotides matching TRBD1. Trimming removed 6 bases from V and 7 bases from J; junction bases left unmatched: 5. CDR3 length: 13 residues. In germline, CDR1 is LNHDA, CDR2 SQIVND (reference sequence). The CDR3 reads CASSRQGRQPQHF. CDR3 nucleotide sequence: TGTGCCAGTAGCCGACAGGGGAGGCAGCCCCAGCATTTT.

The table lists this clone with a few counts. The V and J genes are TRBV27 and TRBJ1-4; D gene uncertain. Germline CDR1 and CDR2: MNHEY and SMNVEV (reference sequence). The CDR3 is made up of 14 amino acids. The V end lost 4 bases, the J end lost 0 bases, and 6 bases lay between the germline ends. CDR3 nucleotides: TGTGCCAGCAGTTCTTTTGCAACTAATGAAAAACTGTTTTTT. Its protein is CASSSFATNEKLFF. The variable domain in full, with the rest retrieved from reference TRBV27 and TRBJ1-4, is EAQVTQNPRYLITVTGKKLTVTCSQNMNHEYMSWYRQDPGLGLRQIYYSMNVEVTDKGDVPEGYKVSRKEKRNFPLILESPSPNQTSLYFCASSSFATNEKLFFGSGTQLSVL.

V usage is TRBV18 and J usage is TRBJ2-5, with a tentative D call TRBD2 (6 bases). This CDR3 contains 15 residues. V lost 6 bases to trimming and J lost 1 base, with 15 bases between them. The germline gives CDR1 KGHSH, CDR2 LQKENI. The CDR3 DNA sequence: TGTGCCAGCTCGGGACCGACCGGGGGCCAAGAGACCCAGTACTTC. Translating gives CASSGPTGGQETQYF.

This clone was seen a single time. CDR3 in DNA: TGTGCCAGCAGCCATCATTCAGGGACAGGACCCTTCTCTGGGGCCAACGTCCTGACTTTC. This sequence encodes CASSHHSGTGPFSGANVLTF. The V and J genes are TRBV3-1 (or the pseudogene TRBV3-2) and TRBJ2-6; 8 positions match TRBD1. Germline assignment: CDR1 LGHDT and CDR2 YNNKEL (reference sequence). Losses at the gene ends were 3 bases for V and 0 bases for J; bases not matched to a gene: 13. The CDR3 runs to 20 residues.

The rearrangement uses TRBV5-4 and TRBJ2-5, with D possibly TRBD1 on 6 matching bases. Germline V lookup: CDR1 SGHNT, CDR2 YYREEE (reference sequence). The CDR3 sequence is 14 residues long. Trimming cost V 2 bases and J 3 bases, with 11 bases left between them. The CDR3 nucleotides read TGTGCCAGCAGCTTCCCACAGGGTGAAGAGACCCAGTACTTC. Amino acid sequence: CASSFPQGEETQYF.

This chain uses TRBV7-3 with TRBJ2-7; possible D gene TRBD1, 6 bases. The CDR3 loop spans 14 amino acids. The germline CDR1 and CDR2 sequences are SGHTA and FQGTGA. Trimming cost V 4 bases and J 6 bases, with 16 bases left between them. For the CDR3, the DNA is TGTGCCAGCAGCTCCGGGACAAGTACGGGCGAGCAGTACTTC. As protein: CASSSGTSTGEQYF.